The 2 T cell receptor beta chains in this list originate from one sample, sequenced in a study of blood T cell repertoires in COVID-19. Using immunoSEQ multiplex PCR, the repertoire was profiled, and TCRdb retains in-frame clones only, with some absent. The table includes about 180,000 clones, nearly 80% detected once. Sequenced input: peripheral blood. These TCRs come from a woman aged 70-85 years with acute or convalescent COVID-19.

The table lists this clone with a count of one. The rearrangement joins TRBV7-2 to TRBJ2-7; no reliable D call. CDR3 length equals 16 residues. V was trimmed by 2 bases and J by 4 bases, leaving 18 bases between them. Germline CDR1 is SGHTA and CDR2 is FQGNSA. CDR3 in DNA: TGTGCCAGCAGCTTATTTTCGACCGACTCAATTTACGAGCAGTACTTC. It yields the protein CASSLFSTDSIYEQYF.

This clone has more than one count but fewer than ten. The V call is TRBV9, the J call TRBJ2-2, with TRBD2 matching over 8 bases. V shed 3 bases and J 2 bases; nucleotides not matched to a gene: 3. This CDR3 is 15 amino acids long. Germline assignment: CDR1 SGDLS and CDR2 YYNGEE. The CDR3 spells CASSASGGNTGELFF. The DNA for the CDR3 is TGTGCCAGCAGCGCGAGCGGGGGCAACACCGGGGAGCTGTTTTTT. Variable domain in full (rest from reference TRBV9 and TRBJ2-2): DSGVTQTPKHLITATGQRVTLRCSPRSGDLSVYWYQQSLDQGLQFLIQYYNGEERAKGNILERFSAQQFPDLHSELNLSSLELGDSALYFCASSASGGNTGELFFGEGSRLTVL.